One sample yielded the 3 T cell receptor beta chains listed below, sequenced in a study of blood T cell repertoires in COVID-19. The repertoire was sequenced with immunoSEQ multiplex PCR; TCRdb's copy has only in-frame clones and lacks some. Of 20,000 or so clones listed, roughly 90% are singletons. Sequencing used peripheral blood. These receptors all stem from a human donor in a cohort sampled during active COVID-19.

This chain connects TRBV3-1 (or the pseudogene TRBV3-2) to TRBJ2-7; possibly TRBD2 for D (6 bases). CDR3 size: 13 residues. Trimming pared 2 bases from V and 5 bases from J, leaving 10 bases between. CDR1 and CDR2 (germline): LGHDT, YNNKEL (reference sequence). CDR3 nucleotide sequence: TGTGCCAGCAGCCAACGGGGGAACAACGAGCAGTACTTC. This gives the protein CASSQRGNNEQYF.

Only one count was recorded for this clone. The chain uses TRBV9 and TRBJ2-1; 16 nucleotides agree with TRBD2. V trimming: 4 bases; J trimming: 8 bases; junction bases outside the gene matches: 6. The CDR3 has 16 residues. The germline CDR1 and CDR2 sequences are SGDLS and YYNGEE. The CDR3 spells CASSLKGLAGGHEQFF. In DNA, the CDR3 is TGTGCCAGCAGCCTGAAGGGACTAGCGGGGGGGCATGAGCAGTTCTTC.

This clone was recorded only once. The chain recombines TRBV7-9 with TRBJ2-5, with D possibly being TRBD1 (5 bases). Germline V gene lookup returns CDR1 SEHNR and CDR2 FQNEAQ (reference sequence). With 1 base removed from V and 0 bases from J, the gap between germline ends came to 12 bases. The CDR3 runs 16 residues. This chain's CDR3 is CASSLEGRLYQETQYF. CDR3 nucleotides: TGTGCCAGCAGCTTAGAGGGGCGGCTGTACCAAGAGACCCAGTACTTC.